This T cell receptor (beta chain) was identified in a study of OX40 agonist ivuxolimab in advanced cancers. The ends were cut back, 2 bases at V and 3 bases at J, with 11 bases in the middle. The CDR3 extends over 14 amino acids. The germline CDR1 and CDR2 sequences are MNHEY and SMNVEV (reference sequence). Libraries were prepared by immunoSEQ multiplex PCR; TCRdb keeps only in-frame clonotypes and omits some of them. The repertoire has tens of thousands of clones, 65% to 85% of them found once; the top ten carry around 23%. This receptor was obtained from an adult with an advanced solid tumor such as melanoma, head and neck, liver or kidney cancer. The sequenced sample was CD4+ or CD8+ T cells sorted from blood, obtained in a trial of the OX40 agonist ivuxolimab. The chain carries TRBV27 and TRBJ2-7; TRBD1 is a possible D gene (6 bases). The CDR3 DNA reads TGTGCCAGCAGTTTAATTAGCAGGGGCTACGAGCAGTACTTC. It translates to CASSLISRGYEQYF.